The entry that follows covers one TCR beta chain sequence. Its antigen is currently unknown. This may come from a read error, since a much larger clone is one base off. All patients experienced relapse after autologous stem cell transplantation, and brentuximab vedotin exposure was variable. Relapsed/refractory classical Hodgkin lymphoma patients had complete, partial or progressive responses. Germline loops: CDR1 SGHNT, CDR2 YYREEE (reference sequence). V was shortened by 2 bases and J by 8 bases, with 11 bases between the two germline ends. The CDR3 is 14 residues long. The entry originates in a study of PD-1 blockade in classical Hodgkin lymphoma. Study-level information: Administration of nivolumab to patients was at 3 mg/kg intravenously every 2 weeks.

Libraries were prepared by immunoSEQ multiplex PCR; TCRdb keeps only in-frame clonotypes and omits some of them. In the table there are roughly 150,000 clones, 78% of which are singletons. Broader study findings: Lower baseline TCR diversity was reported for newly diagnosed patients than for healthy donors. Complete responders matched newly diagnosed patients in baseline diversity.

The chain is built from TRBV5-4 and TRBJ1-6; D is possibly TRBD1 (5 bases). Specimen: peripheral blood mononuclear cells (PBMCs), collected before the second cycle of nivolumab. This TCR derives from a human donor with classical Hodgkin lymphoma. The CDR3 DNA sequence: TGTGCCAGCAGCTTATCCAGGGCAGATTCACCCCTCCACTTT. Translating it yields CASSLSRADSPLHF. Complete variable domain (other parts from reference TRBV5-4 and TRBJ1-6): ETGVTQSPTHLIKTRGQQVTLRCSSQSGHNTVSWYQQALGQGPQFIFQYYREEENGRGNFPPRFSGLQFPNYSSELNVNALELDDSALYLCASSLSRADSPLHFGNGTRLTVT.